What follows describes a single TCR beta chain. Its antigen is unknown. The data were taken from a study of T cell responses to AZD1222 COVID-19 vaccine. Study outcomes and limitations: Baseline antibody screening turned up just six seropositive AZD1222 recipients. Donor demographics were predominantly white British with a female majority; clonal diversity may be underestimated. Reports say nearly half of spike-specific TCRs go after unmutated variant regions.

The data were produced by immunoSEQ multiplex PCR, yet TCRdb's version contains in-frame clones alone and is incomplete. The top ten hold roughly 6% of the sample, which has 150,000 to 200,000 clones, less than 95% seen once. CDR3 size: 15 residues. Germline values: CDR1 MNHNS, CDR2 SASEGT. Trimming took off 2 bases at V and 3 bases at J, with 10 bases between the two ends. This specimen consisted of peripheral blood, obtained 28 days after the second AZD1222 dose. The chain joins TRBV6-1 to TRBJ2-2; either TRBD1 or TRBD2 may fit D (5 bases each). The receptor was isolated from an adult who received the AZD1222 COVID-19 vaccine. The CDR3 sequence is CASSELGRDTGELFF. CDR3 in DNA: TGTGCCAGCAGTGAATTGGGACGGGACACCGGGGAGCTGTTTTTT.